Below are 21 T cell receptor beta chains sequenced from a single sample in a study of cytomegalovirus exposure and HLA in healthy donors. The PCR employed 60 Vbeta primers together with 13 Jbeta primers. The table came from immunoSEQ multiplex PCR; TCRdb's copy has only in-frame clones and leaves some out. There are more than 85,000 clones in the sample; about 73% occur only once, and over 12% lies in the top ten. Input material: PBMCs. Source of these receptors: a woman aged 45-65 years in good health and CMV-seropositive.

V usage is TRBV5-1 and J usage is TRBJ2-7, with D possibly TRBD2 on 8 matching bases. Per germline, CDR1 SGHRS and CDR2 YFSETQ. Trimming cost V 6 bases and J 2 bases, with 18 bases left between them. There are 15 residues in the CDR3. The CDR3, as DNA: TGCGCCAGCACCGCGGGGGGACAGCGAACCTACGAGCAGTACTTC. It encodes CASTAGGQRTYEQYF.

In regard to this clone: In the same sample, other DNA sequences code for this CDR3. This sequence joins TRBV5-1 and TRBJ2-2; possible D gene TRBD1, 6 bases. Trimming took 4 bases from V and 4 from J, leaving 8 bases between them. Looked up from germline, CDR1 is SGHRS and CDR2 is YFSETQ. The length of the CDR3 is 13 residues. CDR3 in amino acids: CASSPGVTGELFF. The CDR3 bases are TGCGCCAGCAGCCCAGGGGTCACCGGGGAGCTGTTTTTT. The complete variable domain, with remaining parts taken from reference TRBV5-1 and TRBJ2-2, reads KAGVTQTPRYLIKTRGQQVTLSCSPISGHRSVSWYQQTPGQGLQFLFEYFSETQRNKGNFPGRFSGRQFSNSRSEMNVSTLELGDSALYLCASSPGVTGELFFGEGSRLTVL.

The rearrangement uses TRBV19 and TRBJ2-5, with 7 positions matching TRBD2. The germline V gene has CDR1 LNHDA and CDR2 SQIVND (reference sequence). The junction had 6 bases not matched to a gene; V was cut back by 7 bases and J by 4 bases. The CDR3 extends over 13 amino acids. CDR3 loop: CASMGRERETQYF. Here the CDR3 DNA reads TGTGCCAGTATGGGGCGGGAGCGAGAGACCCAGTACTTC.

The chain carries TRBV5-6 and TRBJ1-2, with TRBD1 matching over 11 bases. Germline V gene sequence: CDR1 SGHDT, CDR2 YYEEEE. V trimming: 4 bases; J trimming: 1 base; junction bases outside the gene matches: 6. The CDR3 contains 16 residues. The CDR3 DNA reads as TGTGCCAGCAGCCTCGGGACAGGGGGATTTAACTATGGCTACACCTTC. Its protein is CASSLGTGGFNYGYTF.

The CDR3: CASSPRRAELFF. DNA of the CDR3: TGTGCCAGCAGCCCTAGGCGAGCGGAGCTGTTTTTT. The gene calls are TRBV19 and TRBJ2-2, with D hard to call. Germline CDR1 is LNHDA and CDR2 is SQIVND (reference sequence). The CDR3 length is 12 residues. V was clipped by 9 bases and J by 10 bases, with 15 bases between them. Variable domain in full (rest from reference TRBV19 and TRBJ2-2): DGGITQSPKYLFRKEGQNVTLSCEQNLNHDAMYWYRQDPGQGLRLIYYSQIVNDFQKGDIAEGYSVSREKKESFPLTVTSAQKNPTAFYLCASSPRRAELFFGEGSRLTVL.

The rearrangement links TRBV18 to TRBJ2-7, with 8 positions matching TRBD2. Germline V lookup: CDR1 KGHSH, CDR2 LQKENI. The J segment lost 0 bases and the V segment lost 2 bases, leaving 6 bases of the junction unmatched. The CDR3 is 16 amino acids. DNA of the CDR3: TGTGCCAGCTCACCAACTACTAGCGGTTACTCCTACGAGCAGTACTTC. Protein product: CASSPTTSGYSYEQYF. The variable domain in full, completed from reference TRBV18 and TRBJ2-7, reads NAGVMQNPRHLVRRRGQEARLRCSPMKGHSHVYWYRQLPEEGLKFMVYLQKENIIDESGMPKERFSAEFPKEGPSILRIQQVVRGDSAAYFCASSPTTSGYSYEQYFGPGTRLTVT.

The CDR3 sequence is CASSLHRQVDTYEQYF. CDR3 nucleotide sequence: TGTGCCAGCAGTCTACATCGACAGGTGGATACCTACGAGCAGTACTTC. The rearrangement joins TRBV27 to TRBJ2-7, with D possibly being TRBD1 (6 bases). This CDR3 is built from 16 residues. Trimming pared 5 bases from V and 2 bases from J, leaving 19 bases between. Germline CDR1 reads MNHEY; CDR2 reads SMNVEV (reference sequence).

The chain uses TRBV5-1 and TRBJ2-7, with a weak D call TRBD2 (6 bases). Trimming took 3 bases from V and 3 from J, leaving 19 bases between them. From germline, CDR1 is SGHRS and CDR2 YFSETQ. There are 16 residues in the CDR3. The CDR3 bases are TGCGCCAGCAGCTCGATCGGGTTCTCGGAGGGCTACGAGCAGTACTTC. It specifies CASSSIGFSEGYEQYF.

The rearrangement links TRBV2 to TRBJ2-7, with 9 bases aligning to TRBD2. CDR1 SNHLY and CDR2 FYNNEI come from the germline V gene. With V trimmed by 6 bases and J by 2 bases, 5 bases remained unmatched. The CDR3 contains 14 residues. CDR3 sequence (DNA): TGTGCCAGCAGGGGGCGGGAGGGAGCCTACGAGCAGTACTTC. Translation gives CASRGREGAYEQYF.

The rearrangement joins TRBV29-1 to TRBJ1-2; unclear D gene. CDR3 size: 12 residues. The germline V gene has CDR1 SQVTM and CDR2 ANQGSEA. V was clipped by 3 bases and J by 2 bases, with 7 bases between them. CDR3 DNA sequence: TGCAGCGTTGATGGTGGCAACTATGGCTACACCTTC. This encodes CSVDGGNYGYTF.

The CDR3 spells CASSLAGGSNTGELFF. CDR3 DNA: TGTGCCAGCAGCTTAGCGGGGGGGTCGAACACCGGGGAGCTGTTTTTT. V usage is TRBV7-3 and J usage is TRBJ2-2; TRBD2 aligns across 9 bases. V gave up 2 bases and J gave up 0 bases; unmatched junction bases: 1. The CDR3 is 16 amino acids. Looked up from germline, CDR1 is SGHTA and CDR2 is FQGTGA.

CDR3 sequence: CASSREGNQPQHF. CDR3 nucleotides: TGCGCCAGCAGTCGGGAGGGGAATCAGCCCCAGCATTTT. The chain has TRBV5-1 and TRBJ1-5, with D possibly matching TRBD1 (5 bases). Per germline, CDR1 SGHRS and CDR2 YFSETQ. Trimming removed 5 bases from V and 4 bases from J, with 10 bases in between. The CDR3 covers 13 residues.

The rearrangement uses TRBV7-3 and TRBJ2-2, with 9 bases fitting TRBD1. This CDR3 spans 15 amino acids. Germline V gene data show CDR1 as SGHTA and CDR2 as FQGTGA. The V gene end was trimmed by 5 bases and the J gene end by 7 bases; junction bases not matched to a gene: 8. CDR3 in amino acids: CASSARTGDGGELFF. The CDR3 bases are TGTGCCAGCAGCGCCCGGACAGGGGACGGCGGGGAGCTGTTTTTT.

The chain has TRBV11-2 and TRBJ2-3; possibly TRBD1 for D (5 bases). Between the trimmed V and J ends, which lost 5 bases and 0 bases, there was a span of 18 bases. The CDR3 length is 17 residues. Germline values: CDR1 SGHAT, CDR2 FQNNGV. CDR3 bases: TGTGCCAGCAGCATTAAGACAGACCATACTAGCACAGATACGCAGTATTTT. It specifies CASSIKTDHTSTDTQYF.

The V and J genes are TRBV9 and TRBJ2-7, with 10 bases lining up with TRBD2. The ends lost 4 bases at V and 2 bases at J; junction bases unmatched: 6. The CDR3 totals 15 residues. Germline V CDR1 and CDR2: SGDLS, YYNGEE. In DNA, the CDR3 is TGTGCCAGCAGCAAAGGAGCGGGAGGGGCCTACGAGCAGTACTTC. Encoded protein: CASSKGAGGAYEQYF. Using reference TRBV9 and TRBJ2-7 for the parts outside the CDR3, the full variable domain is DSGVTQTPKHLITATGQRVTLRCSPRSGDLSVYWYQQSLDQGLQFLIQYYNGEERAKGNILERFSAQQFPDLHSELNLSSLELGDSALYFCASSKGAGGAYEQYFGPGTRLTVT.

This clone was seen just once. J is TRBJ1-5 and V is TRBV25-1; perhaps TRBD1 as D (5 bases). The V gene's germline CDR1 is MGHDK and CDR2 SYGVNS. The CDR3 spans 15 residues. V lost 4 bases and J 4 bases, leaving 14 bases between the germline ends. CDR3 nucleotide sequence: TGTGCCAGCAGTGGGGCTAAGGCAGGGAATCAGCCCCAGCATTTT. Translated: CASSGAKAGNQPQHF.

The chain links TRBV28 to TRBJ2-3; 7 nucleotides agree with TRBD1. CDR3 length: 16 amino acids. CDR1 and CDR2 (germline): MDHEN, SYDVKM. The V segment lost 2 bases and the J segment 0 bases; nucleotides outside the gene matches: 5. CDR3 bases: TGTGCCAGCAGTTTACCCAGGGGGAGTAGCACAGATACGCAGTATTTT. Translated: CASSLPRGSSTDTQYF. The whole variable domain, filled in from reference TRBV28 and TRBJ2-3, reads DVKVTQSSRYLVKRTGEKVFLECVQDMDHENMFWYRQDPGLGLRLIYFSYDVKMKEKGDIPEGYSVSREKKERFSLILESASTNQTSMYLCASSLPRGSSTDTQYFGPGTRLTVL.

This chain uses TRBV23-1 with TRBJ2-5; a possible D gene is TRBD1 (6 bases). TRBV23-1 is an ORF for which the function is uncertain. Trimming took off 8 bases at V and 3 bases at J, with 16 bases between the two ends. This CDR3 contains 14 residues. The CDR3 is CASEGVGGEETQYF. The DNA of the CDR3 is TGCGCCAGCGAGGGGGTTGGTGGCGAAGAGACCCAGTACTTC.

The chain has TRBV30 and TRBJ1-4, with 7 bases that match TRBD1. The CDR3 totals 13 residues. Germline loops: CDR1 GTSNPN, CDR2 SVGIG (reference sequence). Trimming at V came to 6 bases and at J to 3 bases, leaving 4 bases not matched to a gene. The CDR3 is CACPGQPNEKLFF. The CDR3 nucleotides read TGTGCCTGTCCGGGACAGCCTAATGAAAAACTGTTTTTT.

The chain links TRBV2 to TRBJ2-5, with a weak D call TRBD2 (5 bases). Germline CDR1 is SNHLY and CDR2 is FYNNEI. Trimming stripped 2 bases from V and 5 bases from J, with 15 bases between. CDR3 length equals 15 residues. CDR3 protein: CASSERRDLWETQYF. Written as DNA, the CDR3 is TGTGCCAGCAGTGAACGCCGGGATTTGTGGGAGACCCAGTACTTC. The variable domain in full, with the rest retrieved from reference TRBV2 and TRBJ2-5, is EPEVTQTPSHQVTQMGQEVILRCVPISNHLYFYWYRQILGQKVEFLVSFYNNEISEKSEIFDDQFSVERPDGSNFTLKIRSTKLEDSAMYFCASSERRDLWETQYFGPGTRLLVL.

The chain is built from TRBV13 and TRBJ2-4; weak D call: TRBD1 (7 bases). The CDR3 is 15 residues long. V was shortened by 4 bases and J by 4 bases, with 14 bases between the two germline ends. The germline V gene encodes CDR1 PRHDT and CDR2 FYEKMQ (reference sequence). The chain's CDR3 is CASSYRGLGKNIQYF. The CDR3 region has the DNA TGTGCCAGCAGCTACAGGGGACTTGGGAAAAACATTCAGTACTTC.